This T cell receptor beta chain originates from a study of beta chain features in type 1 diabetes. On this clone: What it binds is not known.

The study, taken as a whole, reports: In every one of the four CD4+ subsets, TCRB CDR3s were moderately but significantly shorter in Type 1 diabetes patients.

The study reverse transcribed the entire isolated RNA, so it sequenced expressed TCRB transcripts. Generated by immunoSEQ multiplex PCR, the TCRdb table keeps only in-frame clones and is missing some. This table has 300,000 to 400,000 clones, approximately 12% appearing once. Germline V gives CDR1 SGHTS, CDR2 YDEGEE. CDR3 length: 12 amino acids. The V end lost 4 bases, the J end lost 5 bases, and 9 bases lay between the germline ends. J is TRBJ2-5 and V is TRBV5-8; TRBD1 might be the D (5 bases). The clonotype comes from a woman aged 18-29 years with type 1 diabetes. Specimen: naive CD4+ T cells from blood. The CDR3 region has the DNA TGTGCCAGCAGCGGGAAGGGGGAGACCCAGTACTTC. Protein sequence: CASSGKGETQYF.